Reported below is one T cell receptor beta chain. The ends were cut back, 0 bases at V and 3 bases at J, with 12 bases in the middle. This CDR3 contains 14 residues. The V gene's germline CDR1 is GTSNPN and CDR2 SVGIG (reference sequence). Using immunoSEQ multiplex PCR, the repertoire was profiled, and TCRdb retains in-frame clones only, with some absent. The sample holds about 13,000 clones, 65% to 85% seen once. The data were obtained in a study of PD-1 blockade in classical Hodgkin lymphoma. Described time point: cycle 4 day 1 (C4D1), after 6 weeks of nivolumab. No patient escaped relapse after autologous stem cell transplantation, and brentuximab vedotin exposure varied.

The receptor was isolated from a human donor with classical Hodgkin lymphoma. V usage is TRBV30 and J usage is TRBJ2-7; the D is unclear. Here the sequenced sample was peripheral blood mononuclear cells (PBMCs), taken before the fourth cycle of nivolumab. The CDR3 protein is CAWSVKVPYYEQYF. The CDR3 bases are TGTGCCTGGAGTGTTAAGGTTCCCTACTACGAGCAGTACTTC. Filled out from reference TRBV30 and TRBJ2-7, the complete variable domain reads SQTIHQWPATLVQPVGSPLSLECTVEGTSNPNLYWYRQAAGRGLQLLFYSVGIGQISSEVPQNLSASRPQDRQFILSSKKLLLSDSGFYLCAWSVKVPYYEQYFGPGTRLTVT.